Each of the 19 T cell receptor beta chains below was sequenced from the same sample in a study of technical replicates of blood from four donors. The protocol was immunoSEQ multiplex PCR, while the TCRdb copy is restricted to in-frame clones and leaves out a portion. This repertoire shows more than 65,000 clones, 91% found once; its top ten account for about 0.39%. Source material: T cells isolated from PBMCs. These receptors were collected from a human donor in good health.

Turning to this clone: One end of the junction fails to match germline, which may point to a read error. The genes are TRBV7-7 and TRBJ2-2, with 8 bases identical to TRBD1. This CDR3 is 15 amino acids long. The germline CDR1 and CDR2 sequences are SSHAT and FNYEAQ (reference sequence). CDR3 amino acids: CASSLGTGATGELFF. CDR3 nucleotides: TGTGCTAGCAGCTTGGGGACAGGAGCCACCGGGGAGCTGTTTTTT.

This rearrangement joins TRBV7-9 to TRBJ2-3; 7 nucleotides align to TRBD1. Germline-derived CDR1 and CDR2 are SEHNR and FQNEAQ (reference sequence). V gave up 3 bases and J gave up 0 bases; unmatched junction bases: 3. The CDR3 has 15 amino acids. The CDR3 here is CASSFTGVSTDTQYF. The DNA of the CDR3 is TGTGCCAGCAGCTTTACAGGGGTGAGCACAGATACGCAGTATTTT.

CDR3 sequence (DNA): TGCGCCAGCAGTCTGAGGGAAAGGAACACTGAAGCTTTCTTT. This gives the protein CASSLRERNTEAFF. The chain links TRBV5-1 to TRBJ1-1; unclear D gene. V gave up 5 bases and J gave up 1 base, with 12 bases separating them. The germline V gene has CDR1 SGHRS and CDR2 YFSETQ. The CDR3 sequence is 14 residues long.

The chain uses TRBV14 and TRBJ2-3, with D tentatively TRBD2 (6 bases). This CDR3 has 17 residues. With 4 bases removed from V and 8 bases from J, the gap between germline ends came to 25 bases. Germline CDR1 SGHDN, CDR2 FVKESK. CDR3 region: CASSLRTGRSVLGTQYF. The CDR3 nucleotides read TGTGCCAGCAGCCTGAGGACGGGGAGGAGCGTTCTGGGTACGCAGTATTTT.

The chain is built from TRBV28 and TRBJ1-1; TRBD1 is a possible D gene (5 bases). CDR1 MDHEN and CDR2 SYDVKM come from the germline V gene. The CDR3 covers 17 residues. Trimming removed 6 bases at V and 2 bases at J, with 22 bases between. CDR3 region: CASSLPSLQGINTEAFF. For the CDR3, the DNA is TGTGCCAGCAGCCTTCCCTCTCTCCAGGGCATTAACACTGAAGCTTTCTTT.

This chain connects TRBV28 to TRBJ1-2, with a possible D match to TRBD1 (5 bases). V was cut by 5 bases and J by 12 bases, with 16 bases left in between. Germline assignment: CDR1 MDHEN and CDR2 SYDVKM. The CDR3 has 12 residues. The CDR3 is CASSRPTVGNTF. In nucleotides, the CDR3 is TGTGCCAGCAGTCGGCCGACAGTTGGGAACACCTTC.

This chain connects TRBV27 to TRBJ2-1; 9 bases fit TRBD1. Germline CDR1 MNHEY, CDR2 SMNVEV (reference sequence). V trimming: 10 bases; J trimming: 4 bases; junction bases outside the gene matches: 14. This CDR3 is 16 amino acids long. CDR3 in DNA: TGTGCCATTTCAAGCCAAGGGACAGGGCCTTACAATGAGCAGTTCTTC. This encodes CAISSQGTGPYNEQFF.

This clone was picked up a small number of times. V and J are TRBV23-1 and TRBJ1-2; D perhaps matches TRBD1 (6 bases). TRBV23-1 qualifies as an ORF whose function is uncertain. The CDR3 is made up of 14 amino acids. The V end lost 0 bases, the J end lost 6 bases, and 11 bases lay between the germline ends. The CDR3 DNA reads as TGCGCCAGCAGTCAATCGGGGGCCGACAATGGCTACACCTTC. Its protein product is CASSQSGADNGYTF.

The rearrangement joins TRBV11-2 to TRBJ1-1; D may be TRBD1 (6 bases). The CDR3 has 14 amino acids. CDR1 SGHAT and CDR2 FQNNGV come from the germline V gene. V lost 5 bases, J lost 4 bases, and 14 bases lay in between. CDR3 in amino acids: CASSGQGSFTEAFF. In DNA form, the CDR3 reads TGTGCCAGCAGCGGTCAGGGGAGTTTCACTGAAGCTTTCTTT.

This chain links TRBV6-5 with TRBJ1-4; D remains unclear. Germline V lookup: CDR1 MNHEY, CDR2 SVGAGI. The CDR3 is made up of 15 amino acids. Between the trimmed V and J ends, which lost 2 bases and 8 bases, there was a span of 15 bases. The CDR3 coding sequence is TGTGCCAGCAGTTACATTAGGGAGCCAGGAGAAAAACTGTTTTTT. Translating it yields CASSYIREPGEKLFF.

This chain joins TRBV25-1 and TRBJ1-1; a possible D gene is TRBD1 (6 bases). CDR1 is MGHDK, CDR2 SYGVNS, per germline. The CDR3 runs to 12 residues. V was cut by 4 bases and J by 5 bases, with 8 bases left in between. The CDR3, as DNA: TGTGCCAGCAGTGGGCAGGGGACTGAAGCTTTCTTT. Translating it yields CASSGQGTEAFF.

The chain links TRBV9 to TRBJ2-5, with TRBD1 as a possible D gene (6 bases). Trimming shortened V by 2 bases and J by 0 bases, and 11 bases separated the two germline ends. The CDR3 sequence is 15 residues long. The germline CDR1 and CDR2 sequences are SGDLS and YYNGEE. DNA for the CDR3: TGTGCCAGCAGCGTGTCCGGACAGTACCAAGAGACCCAGTACTTC. Its protein is CASSVSGQYQETQYF.

The genes are TRBV29-1 and TRBJ2-1; 9 bases align to TRBD2. The CDR3 runs 14 residues. After removal of 3 bases from V and 8 bases from J, the junction contained 8 bases not matched to a gene. Germline assignment: CDR1 SQVTM and CDR2 ANQGSEA. CDR3 protein: CSVDPGLASDEQFF. The CDR3, as DNA: TGCAGCGTTGACCCGGGACTAGCCAGCGATGAGCAGTTCTTC.

J is TRBJ2-7 and V is TRBV29-1; TRBD1 agrees at 10 bases. The V and J ends lost 4 bases and 8 bases, in that order; junction bases with no gene match: 11. Germline lookup yields CDR1 SQVTM and CDR2 ANQGSEA. The CDR3 runs to 14 residues. The CDR3 region is CSVVGGQGSVQQYF. The CDR3 DNA follows: TGCAGCGTTGTGGGGGGACAGGGGTCTGTGCAGCAGTACTTC.

The V and J genes are TRBV27 and TRBJ2-1; 12 nucleotides align to TRBD2. CDR1 is MNHEY, CDR2 SMNVEV, per germline (reference sequence). J lost 4 bases, V lost 5 bases, and 6 bases had no gene match. The CDR3 runs to 16 residues. CDR3 protein: CASSPILAGGYNEQFF. In DNA form, the CDR3 reads TGTGCCAGCAGTCCGATACTAGCGGGGGGTTACAATGAGCAGTTCTTC.

The V call is TRBV7-6, the J call TRBJ2-4, with TRBD1 identical over 7 bases. Germline CDR1 is SGHVS and CDR2 is FNYEAQ. V shed 4 bases and J 9 bases; nucleotides not matched to a gene: 9. The CDR3 consists of 14 residues. The CDR3 protein is CASSSPGQWSIQYF. For the CDR3, the DNA is TGTGCCAGCAGCTCTCCGGGACAGTGGAGCATTCAGTACTTC.

V and J are TRBV11-2 and TRBJ1-5; D unclear. In germline, CDR1 is SGHAT, CDR2 FQNNGV. CDR3 size: 15 residues. V was pared by 0 bases and J by 2 bases, with 8 bases between. CDR3 nucleotide sequence: TGTGCCAGCAGCTTAGATTCCCTCGGCAATCAGCCCCAGCATTTT. Translation gives CASSLDSLGNQPQHF.

This clone came up once. The CDR3 DNA reads as TGTGCCAGCAGTGAATCAGGGACAACATACTTC. It encodes CASSESGTTYF. The chain is built from TRBV25-1 and TRBJ2-5; a weak D match, TRBD1 (6 bases). V lost 1 base, J lost 14 bases, and 11 bases lay in between. This CDR3 is 11 amino acids long. Germline loops: CDR1 MGHDK, CDR2 SYGVNS.

The chain uses TRBV29-1 and TRBJ2-7; 7 nucleotides agree with TRBD2. Unmatched junction bases numbered 2, after V lost 5 bases and J lost 7 bases. CDR1 is SQVTM, CDR2 ANQGSEA, per germline. This CDR3 is built from 10 residues. The CDR3 DNA follows: TGCAGCGTTAGGGAGGGGGAGCAGTACTTC. It translates to CSVREGEQYF.